This TCR beta chain was identified in a study of cytomegalovirus exposure and HLA in healthy donors. This clone occurred once. What it binds is unknown. The sample contains more than one DNA sequence encoding this CDR3. 13 Jbeta primers and 60 Vbeta primers were used for the PCR. Clones were read by immunoSEQ multiplex PCR, and TCRdb kept only the in-frame ones, dropping some. The data show a few hundred thousand clones, 80% to 90% seen once. Findings and caveats of the study: The authors listed around 150 TCR beta chains as cytomegalovirus-associated.

Germline CDR1 SGHRS, CDR2 YFSETQ. V shed 1 base and J shed 0 bases, with 8 bases lying between them. The CDR3 consists of 15 residues. The chain employs TRBV5-1 and TRBJ1-5; D remains ambiguous. Sequenced input: PBMCs. The TCR was taken from a woman aged 18 to 35 in good health and CMV-seronegative. The CDR3 DNA sequence: TGCGCCAGCAGCTTGAGTGGCAGTAGCAATCAGCCCCAGCATTTT. Residues: CASSLSGSSNQPQHF.